A single sample is the source of the 14 T cell receptor beta chains below, sequenced in a study of CD8 T cells in Susac syndrome. cDNA came from about 0.5 to 1 ug RNA primed by random hexamers. One entry per CDR3 protein results from TCRdb running MiXCR on the immunoSEQ multiplex PCR reads. The sample carries 150,000 or so distinct CDR3 sequences, roughly 96% recorded once. Material for sequencing was CD4+ T cells from PBMCs. The receptor source for this set is a human donor with Susac syndrome.

The chain links TRBV12-5 to TRBJ1-4; D unresolved. The CDR3 is 11 residues long. V lost 7 bases to trimming and J lost 8 bases, with 8 bases between them. Per germline, CDR1 LGHNT and CDR2 FRNRAP. The CDR3 DNA reads as TGTGCTAGTGCCCTGAGGGAAAAACTGTTTTTT. Its protein product is CASALREKLFF.

This chain connects TRBV2 to TRBJ1-6; unclear D gene. V was pared by 2 bases and J by 13 bases, with 6 bases between. Looked up from germline, CDR1 is SNHLY and CDR2 is FYNNEI. The CDR3 extends over 11 amino acids. CDR3: CASSERPPLHF. Written as DNA, the CDR3 is TGTGCCAGCAGTGAACGTCCCCCCCTCCACTTT.

The chain uses TRBV20-1 and TRBJ2-7, with D perhaps TRBD2 (7 bases). CDR1 DFQATT and CDR2 SNEGSKA come from the germline V gene (reference sequence). Trimming stripped 4 bases from V and 5 bases from J, with 18 bases between. The CDR3 sequence is 14 residues long. CDR3 nucleotides: TGCAGTGCTACCGGGGAGGGGAAGGGGGACGAGCAGTACTTC. It translates to CSATGEGKGDEQYF.

This rearrangement joins TRBV21-1 to TRBJ1-1; the table assigns TRBD1, which was not confirmed against the DNA. TRBV21-1 has pseudogene status. The length of the CDR3 is 14 residues. CDR3 loop: CASSTRQEDTEAFF. In nucleotides, the CDR3 is TGTGCCAGCAGCACCAGACAGGAAGACACTGAAGCTTTCTTT.

The genes are TRBV4-1 and TRBJ1-4; D ambiguous. In germline, CDR1 is MGHRA, CDR2 YSYEKL. CDR3 length: 12 residues. V lost 1 base, J lost 7 bases, and 4 bases lay in between. The CDR3 region is CASSQGFEKLFF. In DNA, the CDR3 is TGCGCCAGCAGCCAAGGCTTTGAAAAACTGTTTTTT.

The gene calls are TRBV2 and TRBJ2-7; D ambiguous. The length of the CDR3 is 12 residues. Trimming stripped 10 bases from V and 10 bases from J, with 20 bases between. CDR1 and CDR2 (germline): SNHLY, FYNNEI. The CDR3 DNA is TGTGCCACCACGACTCCAGGCATCCACCAGTACTTC. Protein sequence: CATTTPGIHQYF. The whole variable domain, filled in from reference TRBV2 and TRBJ2-7, reads EPEVTQTPSHQVTQMGQEVILRCVPISNHLYFYWYRQILGQKVEFLVSFYNNEISEKSEIFDDQFSVERPDGSNFTLKIRSTKLEDSAMYFCATTTPGIHQYFGPGTRLTVT.

This chain uses TRBV29-1 with TRBJ1-5, with a weak D call TRBD1 (6 bases). The CDR3 runs 13 residues. From germline, CDR1 is SQVTM and CDR2 ANQGSEA. Trimming left V 6 bases short and J 3 bases short, with 12 bases between. CDR3 nucleotides: TGCAGCGTGGCACAGGGAACCAATCAGCCCCAGCATTTT. Residues: CSVAQGTNQPQHF.

The V and J genes are TRBV3-1 and TRBJ2-7; D is ambiguous. Per the germline V gene, CDR1 is LGHDT and CDR2 is YNNKEL (reference sequence). The CDR3 is 15 amino acids. The germline V and J ends were trimmed by 0 bases and 0 bases, with 9 bases remaining between them. CDR3 sequence reads: CASSQDRTSSYEQYF. In DNA form, the CDR3 reads TGTGCCAGCAGCCAAGACAGGACCTCCTCCTACGAGCAGTACTTC.

This chain links TRBV9 with TRBJ1-2; no definite D call. V lost 3 bases to trimming and J lost 4 bases, with 10 bases between them. Germline V gene sequence: CDR1 SGDLS, CDR2 YYNGEE. The length of the CDR3 is 13 residues. The CDR3 region is CASSASGSYGYTF. In DNA, the CDR3 is TGTGCCAGCAGCGCCTCGGGGAGCTATGGCTACACCTTC.

The chain joins TRBV2 to TRBJ2-3, with D perhaps matching TRBD1 (5 bases). V lost 3 bases and J lost 2, with 9 bases in between. Germline V gene sequence: CDR1 SNHLY, CDR2 FYNNEI. The CDR3 is made up of 14 amino acids. The CDR3 DNA follows: TGTGCCAGCAGTGACAGGGTCTACACAGATACGCAGTATTTT. Amino acids: CASSDRVYTDTQYF. The whole variable domain, remainder taken from reference TRBV2 and TRBJ2-3, is EPEVTQTPSHQVTQMGQEVILRCVPISNHLYFYWYRQILGQKVEFLVSFYNNEISEKSEIFDDQFSVERPDGSNFTLKIRSTKLEDSAMYFCASSDRVYTDTQYFGPGTRLTVL.

The rearrangement links TRBV28 to TRBJ1-1; 7 nucleotides agree with TRBD1. Germline values: CDR1 MDHEN, CDR2 SYDVKM. V shed 10 bases, J shed 0 bases, and the junction held 11 bases outside the gene matches. The CDR3 sequence is 15 residues long. CDR3 amino acids: CATGQVMGMNTEAFF. CDR3 nucleotide sequence: TGTGCCACCGGACAGGTGATGGGTATGAACACTGAAGCTTTCTTT.

The gene calls are TRBV20-1 and TRBJ2-3; D may be TRBD1 (6 bases). The CDR3 totals 16 residues. Trimming removed 0 bases from V and 1 base from J, with 14 bases in between. Germline CDR1 and CDR2: DFQATT and SNEGSKA (reference sequence). The CDR3: CSARDRSRGRTDTQYF. The CDR3, as DNA: TGCAGTGCTAGAGATAGGAGCAGGGGTCGCACAGATACGCAGTATTTT.

This rearrangement joins TRBV5-1 to TRBJ2-5, with D perhaps assigned TRBD1 or TRBD2 (6 bases each). Between the trimmed V and J ends, which lost 7 bases and 3 bases, there was a span of 19 bases. This CDR3 spans 15 amino acids. Germline V gives CDR1 SGHRS, CDR2 YFSETQ. CDR3 sequence (DNA): TGCGCCAGCCGTAGCGGAGGACAGAAGAAAGAGACCCAGTACTTC. This translates into CASRSGGQKKETQYF.

This sequence joins TRBV5-6 and TRBJ1-6; D perhaps matches TRBD1 (5 bases). The V end lost 4 bases, the J end lost 9 bases, and 14 bases lay between the germline ends. Germline V gives CDR1 SGHDT, CDR2 YYEEEE. The CDR3 is 14 residues long. The chain's CDR3 is CASSQGSVGSPLHF. As DNA, the CDR3 is TGTGCCAGCAGCCAGGGATCAGTAGGTTCACCCCTCCACTTT.